This is a list of T cell receptor beta chains from one sample in a study of blood T cell repertoires in COVID-19. Some clones are missing from TCRdb's copy, which holds only in-frame ones; the method was immunoSEQ multiplex PCR. This table has about 58,000 clones, nearly 90% appearing once. Sequenced sample: peripheral blood. These receptor sequences come from a man in his fifties or sixties with active COVID-19. Both conserved end residues are part of each CDR3. The order of the fields is V gene, clone size, J gene, D gene, CDR3 DNA, CDR3 protein. The D gene is left open where the match is weak. Clone size is not always given. Where it is, it says once, few, many or a class for expanded clones.

V: TRBV5-8; size: -; J: TRBJ2-2; D: -; DNA: TGTGCCAGCAGCACCGAAAGATGGCAGGATGAGAACACCGGGGAGCTGTTTTTT; CDR3: CASSTERWQDENTGELFF
V: TRBV19; size: -; J: TRBJ2-5; D: -; DNA: TGTGCCACCTCCCTCGGAACAGGGCGGGGGAAAGAGACCCAGTACTTC; CDR3: CATSLGTGRGKETQYF
V: TRBV19; size: -; J: TRBJ2-4; D: -; DNA: TGTGCCAGTAGTATAGCCTCCCGAGGAGCCAAAAACATTCAGTACTTC; CDR3: CASSIASRGAKNIQYF
V: TRBV9; size: -; J: TRBJ2-3; D: -; DNA: TGTGCCAGCAGCGTTCAGGGTCACGGGGGGCCAGATACGCAGTATTTT; CDR3: CASSVQGHGGPDTQYF
V: TRBV30; size: few; J: TRBJ2-7; D: -; DNA: TGTGCCTGGAGTGTTAACGCCCGGTACTACGAGCAGTACTTC; CDR3: CAWSVNARYYEQYF
V: TRBV6-5; size: -; J: TRBJ2-4; D: TRBD1; DNA: TGTGCCAGCAGAAACTTAGGGGGCGACAAAAACATTCAGTACTTC; CDR3: CASRNLGGDKNIQYF
V: TRBV10-2; size: -; J: TRBJ2-4; D: -; DNA: TGCGCCAGCAGTGACCATGGACTACTATTTGCCAAAAACATTCAGTACTTC; CDR3: CASSDHGLLFAKNIQYF
V: TRBV29-1; size: -; J: TRBJ1-2; D: -; DNA: TGCAGCGTTGTGGGGGGGGCAGACTATGGCTACACCTTC; CDR3: CSVVGGADYGYTF
V: TRBV25-1; size: -; J: TRBJ2-7; D: TRBD2; DNA: TGTGCCAGCAGTGACAGGTTCACGGGAGGTGGGTACGAGCAGTACTTC; CDR3: CASSDRFTGGGYEQYF
V: TRBV30; size: -; J: TRBJ2-3; D: -; DNA: TGTGCCTGGGGGTACACAGATACGCAGTATTTT; CDR3: CAWGYTDTQYF
V: TRBV10-3; size: once; J: TRBJ2-1; D: -; DNA: TGTGCCATCAGCGAGGGAGTCAGTGAGCAGTTCTTC; CDR3: CAISEGVSEQFF
V: TRBV7-2; size: -; J: TRBJ2-3; D: TRBD2; DNA: TGTGCCAGCAGCCGACTAGCGGGAGAAAAGTATTTT; CDR3: CASSRLAGEKYF
V: TRBV20-1; size: -; J: TRBJ1-1; D: -; DNA: TGCAGTGTTCGGGGGGATACTGAAGCTTTCTTT; CDR3: CSVRGDTEAFF
V: TRBV15; size: -; J: TRBJ1-6; D: -; DNA: TGTGCCACCAGCGATAGGGAGGCGATTTCACCCCTCCACTTT; CDR3: CATSDREAISPLHF
V: TRBV7-2; size: -; J: TRBJ2-2; D: -; DNA: TGTGCCAGCAGCCGCCCGGGGATCTACACCGGGGAGCTGTTTTTT; CDR3: CASSRPGIYTGELFF
V: TRBV19; size: -; J: TRBJ1-5; D: -; DNA: TGTGCCAGTAGTATAGATCAATGGGGGAGGGGCAATCAGCCCCAGCATTTT; CDR3: CASSIDQWGRGNQPQHF
V: TRBV11-3; size: few; J: TRBJ2-7; D: -; DNA: TGTGCCAGCAGCTTAGTACAGGGAATGTACGAGCAGTACTTC; CDR3: CASSLVQGMYEQYF
V: TRBV19; size: -; J: TRBJ1-3; D: -; DNA: TGTGCCAGTAGACCTGGGCCCCTGAACACCATATATTTT; CDR3: CASRPGPLNTIYF
V: TRBV27; size: -; J: TRBJ2-7; D: TRBD1; DNA: TGTGCCAGCGCCATCGTACAGGGGTACGAGCAGTACTTC; CDR3: CASAIVQGYEQYF
V: TRBV5-4; size: -; J: TRBJ2-5; D: -; DNA: TGTGCCAGCAGCTCCAGCCTGGGACTCCCGGCGCGAGGGAGTCAAGAGACCCAGTACTTC; CDR3: CASSSSLGLPARGSQETQYF
V: TRBV6-5; size: -; J: TRBJ2-2; D: TRBD1; DNA: TGTGCCAGCAGCTACGGGACAGGGGGCCCCGGGGAGCTGTTTTTT; CDR3: CASSYGTGGPGELFF
V: TRBV7-2; size: -; J: TRBJ2-6; D: -; DNA: TGTGCCAGCAGCTTAAGCCACTCTGGGGCCAACGTCCTGACTTTC; CDR3: CASSLSHSGANVLTF
V: TRBV7-9; size: -; J: TRBJ2-1; D: TRBD2; DNA: TGTGCCAGCAGCTCGACTAGCGGGACTGGCAATGAGCAGTTCTTC; CDR3: CASSSTSGTGNEQFF
V: TRBV2; size: -; J: TRBJ1-3; D: -; DNA: TGTGCCAGCAGTGAGGCCAGCTCTGGAAACACCATATATTTT; CDR3: CASSEASSGNTIYF
V: TRBV3-1/TRBV3-2; size: once; J: TRBJ2-7; D: TRBD2; DNA: TGTGCCAGCAGCCAAGAGAGGCGGGGGGGCTCCTACGAGCAGTACTTC; CDR3: CASSQERRGGSYEQYF
V: TRBV6-5; size: -; J: TRBJ1-2; D: -; DNA: TGTGCCAGCAGTTCTGACACTTGGAACTATGGCTACACCTTC; CDR3: CASSSDTWNYGYTF
V: TRBV5-5; size: -; J: TRBJ2-2; D: -; DNA: TGTGCCAGCAGCTTGCGTGGCAGGGGAGTGGGCACCGGGGAGCTGTTTTTT; CDR3: CASSLRGRGVGTGELFF
V: TRBV3-1/TRBV3-2; size: -; J: TRBJ1-5; D: -; DNA: TGTGCCAGCAGCCCTCAAGGGGGGGGTCAGCCCCAGCATTTT; CDR3: CASSPQGGGQPQHF
V: TRBV28; size: -; J: TRBJ2-1; D: -; DNA: TGTGCCAGCAGCTCAAGCGCACATATCGCCTACAATGAGCAGTTCTTC; CDR3: CASSSSAHIAYNEQFF
V: TRBV10-3; size: -; J: TRBJ1-5; D: -; DNA: TGTGCCATCAGTGAGTCGCGGCAGATCAATCAGCCCCAGCATTTT; CDR3: CAISESRQINQPQHF
V: TRBV5-1; size: -; J: TRBJ2-2; D: -; DNA: TGCGCCAGCAGAAAGGGGCAGAACACCGGGGAGCTGTTTTTT; CDR3: CASRKGQNTGELFF
V: TRBV28; size: -; J: TRBJ2-5; D: -; DNA: TGTGCCAGCAGTCCTACCAACGCGGAGACCCAGTACTTC; CDR3: CASSPTNAETQYF
V: TRBV5-1; size: once; J: TRBJ1-1; D: TRBD1; DNA: TGCGCCAGCAGCTGGACAGGGATTAACACTGAAGCTTTCTTT; CDR3: CASSWTGINTEAFF
V: TRBV9; size: -; J: TRBJ1-1; D: -; DNA: TGTGCCAGCAGCGTATCTCAGACGGGAGGCGCTGAAGCTTTCTTT; CDR3: CASSVSQTGGAEAFF
V: TRBV3-1/TRBV3-2; size: -; J: TRBJ2-7; D: -; DNA: TGTGCCAGCAGCCCAGGGACTTCTCTTAATCAGTACTTC; CDR3: CASSPGTSLNQYF
V: TRBV6-5; size: -; J: TRBJ2-2; D: -; DNA: TGTGCCAGCAGCGCGGACAGGAACACCGGGGAGCTGTTTTTT; CDR3: CASSADRNTGELFF
V: TRBV5-1; size: -; J: TRBJ1-6; D: -; DNA: TGCGCCAGCAGCATCACAGGGTATCGTTCACCCCTCCACTTT; CDR3: CASSITGYRSPLHF
V: TRBV7-9; size: -; J: TRBJ2-5; D: TRBD2; DNA: TGTGCCAGCAGCTTACCGCTAGCGGCCCAAGAGACCCAGTACTTC; CDR3: CASSLPLAAQETQYF
V: TRBV4-2; size: -; J: TRBJ2-3; D: TRBD2; DNA: TGTGCCAGCAGCCAAGTAAGCGGCGGGAGAACAGATACGCAGTATTTT; CDR3: CASSQVSGGRTDTQYF
V: TRBV3-1/TRBV3-2; size: -; J: TRBJ1-5; D: TRBD1; DNA: TGTGCCAGCCGAGGACAGGGGAATCAGCCCCAGCATTTT; CDR3: CASRGQGNQPQHF
V: TRBV6-5; size: -; J: TRBJ2-7; D: -; DNA: TGTGCCAGCAGTTGGGGTTATGCAACAGGGAACGAGCAGTACTTC; CDR3: CASSWGYATGNEQYF
V: TRBV11-2; size: -; J: TRBJ1-2; D: -; DNA: TGTGCCAGCAGCCAGGCGGGCAGGGGATATGGCTACACCTTC; CDR3: CASSQAGRGYGYTF
V: TRBV7-8; size: few; J: TRBJ2-1; D: -; DNA: TGTGCCAGCAGCCTCAGGGCCGACAATGAGCAGTTCTTC; CDR3: CASSLRADNEQFF
V: TRBV7-9; size: -; J: TRBJ2-1; D: -; DNA: TGTGCCAGCAGCCTATCGGGGGCGGGGGATGAGCAGTTCTTC; CDR3: CASSLSGAGDEQFF
V: TRBV6-6; size: once; J: TRBJ2-3; D: TRBD1; DNA: TGTGCCAGCAGGGGAGGACAGGGAAGCACAGATACGCAGTATTTT; CDR3: CASRGGQGSTDTQYF